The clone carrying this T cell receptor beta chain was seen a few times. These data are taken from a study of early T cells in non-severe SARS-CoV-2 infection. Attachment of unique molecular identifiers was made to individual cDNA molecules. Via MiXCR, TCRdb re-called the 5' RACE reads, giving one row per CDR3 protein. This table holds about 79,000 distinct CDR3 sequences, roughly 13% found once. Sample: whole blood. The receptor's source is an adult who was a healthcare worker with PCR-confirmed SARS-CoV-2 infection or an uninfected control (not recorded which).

The CDR3 nucleotides are TGTGCCAGCAGTTCCGGACAAGCCCCTGAAGCTTTCTTT. This encodes CASSSGQAPEAFF. The chain combines TRBV28 with TRBJ1-1; D possibly corresponds to TRBD1 (5 bases). Germline V gene sequence: CDR1 MDHEN, CDR2 SYDVKM. Trimming took 4 bases from V and 6 from J, leaving 12 bases between them. This CDR3 has 13 amino acids. The full variable domain, in which reference TRBV28 and TRBJ1-1 provide the parts outside the CDR3, is DVKVTQSSRYLVKRTGEKVFLECVQDMDHENMFWYRQDPGLGLRLIYFSYDVKMKEKGDIPEGYSVSREKKERFSLILESASTNQTSMYLCASSSGQAPEAFFGQGTRLTVV.